This T cell receptor beta chain was captured in a study of T cell repertoires in cytomegalovirus infection (dated by TCRdb to between 2019 and 2020). Notes on the research overall: Donor HLA type was relevant to the analysis, because carriage of CMV infection together with the matching HLA type was indicated by public TCR beta signatures.

The CDR3 has 12 amino acids, counting the end cysteine and valine. Solely the CDR3 DNA is kept, with 36 bases framed from the first base. V ends up 3 bases short and J 12 bases short, with an unmatched junction base count of 6. Instrument used: Illumina HiSeq 1500. Using fastp at Q25 and MiXCR, TCRdb reprocessed the public reads and kept productive beta chains. Records with the same CDR3 protein are collapsed into one entry carrying the most frequent genes and DNA. The table for this sample lists 510,000 or so distinct CDR3 sequences; around 27% of them were counted only once. 13% of the sample lies in the top ten. Study-wide conclusions, independent of this receptor: In the ex vivo response, HLA-C-restricted CMV-specific TCR beta clonotypes were dominant, and in two of eight donors the single most frequent clonotype came from this HLA-C-restricted group. In both this cohort and an independent roughly 350-donor cohort, the cumulative frequency of public TCR beta family members distinguished carriers of CMV infection plus the relevant HLA type.

With regard to this clonotype: Its antigen is currently not known. Nothing much larger sits one base from this clone, and base qualities are not available.

The origin of this receptor is a human donor in good health (CMV status not recorded). Some clones in this sample may be carry-over from other donors' samples. The specimen was PBMCs. The chain couples TRBV12-3 or TRBV12-4 to TRBJ2-7; 9 junctional bases match TRBD1. The nucleotide sequence reads as follows: TGTGCCAGCAGTTTTGCAACAGGGGGCTTGTACGTC. It codes for CASSFATGGLYV.